A single sample is the source of the 27 T cell receptor beta chains below, sequenced in a study of shared clonotypes between healthy human individuals (TCRdb year 2020). To prepare the library, the immunoSEQ multiplex PCR assay was applied. This immuneACCESS table, as held by TCRdb, lists in-frame sequences with V and J called but not all clones. Of the missing ones, under half trace to an unresolved V gene in checked studies; the others have no known cause. For this sample the table gives some 2,000,000 clones, of which around 95% were detected only once. Around 0.13% of the sample lies in the top ten. Input material: naive CD4+ T cells sorted from blood. The label giving this sample's cell subset or site can be read as: CD45RA+ positively selected. These receptors were collected from a man aged 18 to 29 in good health.

The V gene is TRBV19, the J gene TRBJ2-5, with unresolved D. V dropped 4 bases and J dropped 6 bases, with 18 bases sitting between them. CDR1 is LNHDA, CDR2 SQIVND, per germline (reference sequence). The CDR3 length is 15 residues. This CDR3 is CASSTSLKAGQTQYF. The CDR3 nucleotides are TGTGCCAGTAGTACAAGTCTGAAGGCCGGGCAGACCCAGTACTTC.

Comments on this clone: At the DNA level, this CDR3 is encoded by other sequences in the same sample as well. The CDR3, as DNA: TGTGCCTGGAGCAGGGGTAACTATGGCTACACCTTC. This translates into CAWSRGNYGYTF. The chain recombines TRBV30 with TRBJ1-2; D is possibly TRBD1 (6 bases). Trimming left V 3 bases short and J 1 base short, with 6 bases between. The CDR3 consists of 12 residues. Per germline, CDR1 GTSNPN and CDR2 SVGIG (reference sequence).

V is TRBV19 and J is TRBJ1-5, with 11 bases matching TRBD1. The CDR3 runs 13 residues. With V trimmed by 7 bases and J by 9 bases, 5 bases remained unmatched. The germline V gene encodes CDR1 LNHDA and CDR2 SQIVND (reference sequence). The CDR3 region is CASTGTGGTPQHF. CDR3 DNA: TGTGCCAGTACCGGGACAGGGGGAACGCCCCAGCATTTT.

The CDR3 loop reads CASSASEWTSVSYEQYF. CDR3 bases: TGTGCCAGCAGCGCCTCGGAGTGGACTAGCGTCTCCTACGAGCAGTACTTC. The V gene is TRBV9, the J gene TRBJ2-7; 9 positions match TRBD2. The germline CDR1 and CDR2 sequences are SGDLS and YYNGEE. The CDR3 has 17 amino acids. The J segment lost 0 bases and the V segment lost 3 bases, leaving 10 bases of the junction unmatched.

V usage is TRBV28 and J usage is TRBJ1-2; a weak D match, TRBD1 (5 bases). There are 14 residues in the CDR3. Germline CDR1 is MDHEN and CDR2 is SYDVKM. Between the trimmed V and J ends, which lost 4 bases and 2 bases, there was a span of 11 bases. This CDR3 is CASSSTETNYGYTF. The CDR3, as DNA: TGTGCCAGCAGTTCGACAGAGACAAACTATGGCTACACCTTC.

V gene TRBV6-1 combines with J gene TRBJ1-2; D is perhaps TRBD1 (5 bases). V lost 4 bases to trimming and J lost 0 bases, with 15 bases between them. The CDR3 sequence is 16 residues long. Germline values: CDR1 MNHNS, CDR2 SASEGT. The CDR3 coding sequence is TGTGCCAGCAGTGTTCGAGAAGGGGCTCCTAACTATGGCTACACCTTC. This encodes CASSVREGAPNYGYTF.

This clone showed up just once. This chain uses TRBV19 with TRBJ2-7; 8 positions agree with TRBD2. There are 15 residues in the CDR3. The junction had 9 bases not matched to a gene; V was cut back by 5 bases and J by 3 bases. The germline V gene has CDR1 LNHDA and CDR2 SQIVND (reference sequence). As DNA, the CDR3 is TGTGCCAGTAGTCCTGGGGCTAGCGGGCTCTACGAGCAGTACTTC. Translation gives CASSPGASGLYEQYF.

The rearrangement uses TRBV28 and TRBJ1-6, with 9 positions matching TRBD1. With 4 bases clipped from V and 7 bases from J, the junction kept 11 bases outside the gene matches. Germline lookup yields CDR1 MDHEN and CDR2 SYDVKM. There are 17 residues in the CDR3. CDR3 DNA: TGTGCCAGCAGTTCCTTAAAGACGGGACAGGGAAATTCACCCCTCCACTTT. Translating gives CASSSLKTGQGNSPLHF.

This clone has only one observation. The chain is built from TRBV5-1 and TRBJ2-7; TRBD2 matches 11 bases. V was pared by 0 bases and J by 4 bases, with 6 bases of the junction left unmatched. The CDR3 consists of 16 residues. In germline, CDR1 is SGHRS, CDR2 YFSETQ. The CDR3 protein is CASSLGGSGRVYEQYF. The DNA of the CDR3 is TGCGCCAGCAGCTTGGGCGGTAGCGGGAGGGTGTACGAGCAGTACTTC. The variable domain in full, with the rest retrieved from reference TRBV5-1 and TRBJ2-7, is KAGVTQTPRYLIKTRGQQVTLSCSPISGHRSVSWYQQTPGQGLQFLFEYFSETQRNKGNFPGRFSGRQFSNSRSEMNVSTLELGDSALYLCASSLGGSGRVYEQYFGPGTRLTVT.

This clone was observed a handful of times. This specimen includes other DNA sequences encoding the same CDR3. The rearrangement links TRBV18 to TRBJ1-1; D is uncertain. This CDR3 contains 14 residues. Germline V gene lookup returns CDR1 KGHSH and CDR2 LQKENI. The V gene lost 0 bases and the J gene lost 1 base, with 6 bases spanning the gap. CDR3 region: CASSPPGPNTEAFF. The CDR3 nucleotides are TGTGCCAGCTCACCACCAGGGCCGAACACTGAAGCTTTCTTT.

The chain has TRBV10-3 and TRBJ2-3; 9 nucleotides align to TRBD2. CDR3 size: 14 residues. The V and J ends lost 10 bases and 0 bases, in that order; junction bases with no gene match: 5. Germline V gives CDR1 ENHRY, CDR2 SYGVKD. The CDR3 loop reads CATSSGTSTDTQYF. As DNA, the CDR3 is TGTGCCACATCTAGCGGGACTAGCACAGATACGCAGTATTTT.

The chain links TRBV6-5 to TRBJ1-2, with unresolved D. The CDR3 consists of 13 residues. Germline V gives CDR1 MNHEY, CDR2 SVGAGI. Trimming took off 4 bases at V and 4 bases at J, with 10 bases between the two ends. CDR3 sequence: CASSLTLAYGYTF. In DNA form, the CDR3 reads TGTGCCAGCAGTTTAACATTGGCCTATGGCTACACCTTC.

This chain joins TRBV6-5 and TRBJ2-7; 10 bases agree with TRBD2. Germline V gene sequence: CDR1 MNHEY, CDR2 SVGAGI. This CDR3 is 15 amino acids long. Germline trimming cut 4 bases from V and 4 bases from J; bases unmatched to any gene: 7. The DNA of the CDR3 is TGTGCCAGCAGTTCCCCTAGCGGGAGTAGATACGAGCAGTACTTC. Amino acids: CASSSPSGSRYEQYF.

The chain recombines TRBV30 with TRBJ2-4, with D unresolved. The V gene's germline CDR1 is GTSNPN and CDR2 SVGIG (reference sequence). V gave up 0 bases and J gave up 13 bases, with 16 bases separating them. The CDR3 has 13 amino acids. The CDR3 coding sequence is TGTGCCTGGAGTGTAGGCCCCCAAGGAAAACAGTACTTC. Amino acids: CAWSVGPQGKQYF.

The CDR3 sequence is CASSQGLAGLDEQFF. CDR3 DNA: TGCGCCAGCAGCCAAGGACTAGCGGGGCTGGATGAGCAGTTCTTC. The gene calls are TRBV4-1 and TRBJ2-1, with 11 bases identical to TRBD2. CDR3 length: 15 amino acids. Trimming cost V 1 base and J 8 bases; bases outside gene matches: 4. Germline V lookup: CDR1 MGHRA, CDR2 YSYEKL.

The gene calls are TRBV18 and TRBJ2-7; 8 nucleotides line up with TRBD2. V was clipped by 6 bases and J by 3 bases; unmatched bases: 10. This CDR3 contains 15 residues. Germline-derived CDR1 and CDR2 are KGHSH and LQKENI. The CDR3 region is CASSRGSGSGYEQYF. As DNA, the CDR3 is TGTGCCAGCTCTCGAGGAAGCGGGAGCGGCTACGAGCAGTACTTC.

As for this clone: Other nucleotide sequences in the sample specify the same CDR3. This chain joins TRBV6-5 and TRBJ2-7; D perhaps matches TRBD1 (6 bases). V was shortened by 0 bases and J by 3 bases, with 12 bases between the two germline ends. The CDR3 sequence is 15 residues long. Germline values: CDR1 MNHEY, CDR2 SVGAGI. The CDR3 sequence is CASSYSGTRGYEQYF. CDR3 nucleotides: TGTGCCAGCAGTTACTCGGGGACAAGGGGCTACGAGCAGTACTTC.

V gene TRBV9 combines with J gene TRBJ2-2; no reliable D call. Trimming took 0 bases from V and 8 from J, leaving 8 bases between them. This CDR3 contains 13 residues. Germline V gives CDR1 SGDLS, CDR2 YYNGEE. In DNA form, the CDR3 reads TGTGCCAGCAGCGTAGACAATGCAGGGGAGCTGTTTTTT. This gives the protein CASSVDNAGELFF.

The chain links TRBV7-2 to TRBJ1-1; D remains ambiguous. This CDR3 is 15 amino acids long. Per germline, CDR1 SGHTA and CDR2 FQGNSA. V lost 1 base and J 0 bases, leaving 9 bases between the germline ends. The CDR3, as DNA: TGTGCCAGCAGCTTAGACGGTATGTTGAACACTGAAGCTTTCTTT. Residues: CASSLDGMLNTEAFF.

The sample holds one count of this clone. This sequence joins TRBV6-4 and TRBJ2-3; D may correspond to TRBD1 or TRBD2 (6 bases each). Trimming shortened V by 0 bases and J by 4 bases, and 8 bases separated the two germline ends. This CDR3 has 14 amino acids. The germline V gene has CDR1 MRHNA and CDR2 SNTAGT. The CDR3 region has the DNA TGTGCCAGCAGTGACTCGGGGGGCGCAGATACGCAGTATTTT. Its translation is CASSDSGGADTQYF.

This sequence joins TRBV9 and TRBJ2-1; the D call may be TRBD1 or TRBD2 (5 bases each). This CDR3 has 16 residues. Germline values: CDR1 SGDLS, CDR2 YYNGEE. Trimming stripped 1 base from V and 5 bases from J, with 16 bases between. The CDR3 coding sequence is TGTGCCAGCAGCGTAACCGGTGGGACCCTCAACAATGAGCAGTTCTTC. It is translated as CASSVTGGTLNNEQFF.

The chain employs TRBV7-9 and TRBJ2-3; D is ambiguous. V was shortened by 5 bases and J by 2 bases, with 11 bases between the two germline ends. Per germline, CDR1 SEHNR and CDR2 FQNEAQ (reference sequence). This CDR3 has 14 amino acids. CDR3 residues: CASSLKTFTDTQYF. DNA for the CDR3: TGTGCCAGCAGCCTAAAAACGTTCACAGATACGCAGTATTTT.

The chain has TRBV19 and TRBJ2-7, with 8 bases matching TRBD1. The V gene end was trimmed by 3 bases and the J gene end by 6 bases; junction bases not matched to a gene: 10. This CDR3 region has 15 residues. From germline, CDR1 is LNHDA and CDR2 SQIVND (reference sequence). The CDR3: CASSMSGTGRFEQYF. CDR3 in DNA: TGTGCCAGTAGTATGTCCGGGACAGGCCGGTTCGAGCAGTACTTC.

The chain joins TRBV30 to TRBJ2-2; the D gene is possibly TRBD1 (6 bases). The germline V and J ends were trimmed by 2 bases and 3 bases, with 10 bases remaining between them. The CDR3 has 14 residues. Germline V gives CDR1 GTSNPN, CDR2 SVGIG (reference sequence). CDR3 coding DNA: TGTGCCTGGAGTAAACAGGGAGACACCGGGGAGCTGTTTTTT. Amino acid sequence: CAWSKQGDTGELFF.

This clone was detected only once. The gene calls are TRBV19 and TRBJ2-3; 11 bases fit TRBD2. The ends lost 5 bases at V and 3 bases at J; junction bases unmatched: 4. This CDR3 is built from 15 residues. Germline lookup yields CDR1 LNHDA and CDR2 SQIVND (reference sequence). The CDR3: CASSQTSGNTDTQYF. The CDR3 region has the DNA TGTGCCAGTAGTCAGACTAGCGGGAATACAGATACGCAGTATTTT. The complete variable domain, with remaining parts taken from reference TRBV19 and TRBJ2-3, reads DGGITQSPKYLFRKEGQNVTLSCEQNLNHDAMYWYRQDPGQGLRLIYYSQIVNDFQKGDIAEGYSVSREKKESFPLTVTSAQKNPTAFYLCASSQTSGNTDTQYFGPGTRLTVL.

This clone was seen only once. The chain recombines TRBV10-1 with TRBJ2-5; D not certain. The CDR3 totals 13 residues. Trimming stripped 4 bases from V and 2 bases from J, with 8 bases between. Germline-derived CDR1 and CDR2 are WNHNN and SYGVQD (reference sequence). The DNA of the CDR3 is TGCGCCAGCAGTGTGAGTCGACAAGAGACCCAGTACTTC. Its protein product is CASSVSRQETQYF.

The gene calls are TRBV4-1 and TRBJ1-6; TRBD1 is a possible D gene (5 bases). Germline loops: CDR1 MGHRA, CDR2 YSYEKL. CDR3 length: 17 residues. V lost 1 base to trimming and J lost 0 bases, with 10 bases between them. This CDR3 is CASSQAAGSSYNSPLHF. The CDR3 nucleotides read TGCGCCAGCAGCCAAGCGGCAGGGAGCTCCTATAATTCACCCCTCCACTTT.